The entry that follows covers one T cell receptor beta chain sequence. Germline lookup yields CDR1 SGHTA and CDR2 FQGNSA. The CDR3 sequence is 14 residues long. The V gene lost 3 bases and the J gene lost 2 bases, with 10 bases spanning the gap. The data belong to a study of blood T cell repertoires in COVID-19. The data were produced by immunoSEQ multiplex PCR, yet TCRdb's version contains in-frame clones alone and is incomplete. The table includes about 90,000 clones, 75% to 85% detected once. The sequencing sample was made of peripheral blood. The chain carries TRBV7-2 and TRBJ1-2; TRBD1 might be the D (6 bases). The TCR sequence derives from a human donor in a cohort sampled during active COVID-19. In DNA, the CDR3 is TGTGCCAGCAGCTTGGGACACCGAAACTATGGCTACACCTTC. This codes for CASSLGHRNYGYTF.